Listed here is a single T cell receptor beta chain. Antigen: not known. Trimming removed 5 bases from V and 7 bases from J; junction bases left unmatched: 13. Per the germline V gene, CDR1 is SGHNT and CDR2 is YENEEA. This CDR3 is built from 16 residues. The sample originates from a study of cytotoxic CD8 clonotypes in ibrutinib-treated CLL. Regarding the study as a whole: Sample timing was unmatched between remission and later-progressing patients; lymph nodes unstudied.

Generated by immunoSEQ multiplex PCR, the TCRdb table keeps only in-frame clones and is missing some. The sample yields some 350,000 clones, 67% seen once. This clonotype was obtained from a human donor with chronic lymphocytic leukemia. Source: PBMCs, taken after 36 months of ibrutinib treatment. The V gene is TRBV11-3, the J gene TRBJ2-1, with 8 bases fitting TRBD2. The CDR3 here is CASSPADGRARNEQFF. In DNA form, the CDR3 reads TGTGCCAGCAGCCCCGCGGACGGGAGGGCGAGGAATGAGCAGTTCTTC. Filled out from reference TRBV11-3 and TRBJ2-1, the complete variable domain reads EAGVVQSPRYKIIEKKQPVAFWCNPISGHNTLYWYLQNLGQGPELLIRYENEEAVDDSQLPKDRFSAERLKGVDSTLKIQPAELGDSAVYLCASSPADGRARNEQFFGPGTRLTVL.